Listed below are T cell receptor beta chains from one sample, sequenced in a study of early T cells in non-severe SARS-CoV-2 infection. TCRdb redid the calling of the 5' RACE reads with MiXCR, one entry per CDR3 protein. There are roughly 35,000 distinct CDR3 sequences in the sample; 8% to 9.5% occur only once, and around 13% lies in the top ten. Specimen: whole blood. The receptors shown here come from an adult who was a healthcare worker with PCR-confirmed SARS-CoV-2 infection or an uninfected control (not recorded which). Each CDR3 is given without its conserved first and last residue. Fields, in order: D gene, V gene, J gene, CDR3 protein. The D gene is left open where the match is weak.

>-|TRBV6-5|TRBJ1-2
ASSALMGSDYGYT
>-|TRBV24-1|TRBJ2-7
ATSAASSYEQY
>TRBD2|TRBV10-3|TRBJ2-5
AISLAGGQETQY
>-|TRBV7-2|TRBJ1-3
ASSQEGGIGNTIY
>-|TRBV29-1|TRBJ1-6
SVGEGVGSPLH
>-|TRBV11-3|TRBJ2-1
ASSLGQDEQF
>-|TRBV9|TRBJ1-6
ASSVLQGGSPLH
>-|TRBV7-2|TRBJ1-5
ASSPTHPISQH
>-|TRBV20-1|TRBJ2-7
SAINLRELYEQY
>-|TRBV12-3/TRBV12-4|TRBJ1-1
ASSLEVLNTEAF
>TRBD1|TRBV5-4|TRBJ2-6
ASSNRDRLSGANVLT
>-|TRBV20-1|TRBJ2-7
SARDMKQDIYEQY
>-|TRBV15|TRBJ1-4
ATSRGEGPRNEKLF
>-|TRBV14|TRBJ2-1
ASSQDHAPNEQF
>-|TRBV4-3|TRBJ2-2
ASSQGLGPARTGELF
>-|TRBV10-3|TRBJ1-4
AISEGTSRSEKLF
>-|TRBV7-9|TRBJ2-3
ASSPKRGTDTQY
>-|TRBV7-9|TRBJ1-2
ASSLGAGIYGYT
>-|TRBV18|TRBJ1-4
ASSPLVGQSNEKLF
>TRBD2|TRBV5-4|TRBJ2-1
ASSSGLAVYNEQF
>-|TRBV7-6|TRBJ2-3
ASSSDPALLAPSTDTQY
>-|TRBV7-9|TRBJ2-7
ASSWGAYEQY
>-|TRBV4-3|TRBJ2-1
ASSQDNNEQF
>-|TRBV3-1|TRBJ1-6
ASSHIKEKDSPLH
>-|TRBV27|TRBJ2-1
ASSQYSNEQF
>TRBD1|TRBV7-2|TRBJ2-2
ASSPRGQANTGELF
>TRBD1|TRBV27|TRBJ2-3
ASSASGTGTRTDTQY
>TRBD2|TRBV15|TRBJ2-7
ATSRPSGPNPYEQY
>-|TRBV6-2/TRBV6-3|TRBJ1-1
ASTYDSISTEAF
>-|TRBV4-3|TRBJ1-1
ASSQTRGGTEAF
>-|TRBV3-1|TRBJ2-7
ASEARGGEQY
>TRBD1|TRBV14|TRBJ1-2
ASSPPGQSYGYT
>-|TRBV29-1|TRBJ1-3
SVQPRQSAGNTIY
>-|TRBV29-1|TRBJ1-2
SAAASPGNYGYT
>-|TRBV24-1|TRBJ2-3
ATSVHSTDTQY
>-|TRBV6-5|TRBJ2-7
ASSYTRRGLNEQY
>TRBD1|TRBV20-1|TRBJ2-7
SATLDRAFSYEQY
>-|TRBV2|TRBJ2-1
ASSVAGRGEQF
>TRBD2|TRBV7-8|TRBJ2-4
ASSYERGVAKNIQY
>-|TRBV10-3|TRBJ2-1
AISEERGDEQF
>TRBD1|TRBV24-1|TRBJ2-2
ATSFGPGQGETGELF
>TRBD1|TRBV6-6|TRBJ2-7
ASSDRVYEQY
>-|TRBV6-6|TRBJ1-4
ASSLNVKLF
>-|TRBV3-1|TRBJ2-7
ASSQGGKSYEQY
>-|TRBV7-2|TRBJ1-6
ASSLATTYNSPLH
>-|TRBV12-3/TRBV12-4|TRBJ1-2
ASSLAGSSYGYT
>TRBD1|TRBV6-2/TRBV6-3|TRBJ2-6
ASRQGGASGANVLT
>-|TRBV6-5|TRBJ2-1
ASTGTRANEQF
>-|TRBV12-3/TRBV12-4|TRBJ1-2
ASSPNGAYGYT
>-|TRBV12-5|TRBJ2-5
ASGPTVGVETQY
>-|TRBV6-2/TRBV6-3|TRBJ1-1
ASAGLNTEAF
>TRBD1|TRBV7-3|TRBJ2-5
ASRRGQGSQETQY